In its sample, the clone carrying this TCR beta chain was seen a few times. Its specificity is not known. The entry originates in a study of T cell repertoires in cytomegalovirus infection. The V and J ends lost 6 bases and 6 bases, in that order; junction bases with no gene match: 5. Germline V lookup: CDR1 SEHNR, CDR2 FQNEAQ (reference sequence). CDR3 size: 13 residues. From the reads, TCRdb called clonotypes with MiXCR, one entry per CDR3 protein. This sample yields approximately 590,000 distinct CDR3 sequences, of which approximately 40% are seen a single time; 48% belongs to the top ten. The clonotype comes from a human donor in good health (CMV status not recorded). Some clones in this sample may be carry-over from other donors' samples. The V gene is TRBV7-9, the J gene TRBJ2-3; 8 nucleotides match TRBD1. Sequences were derived from cultured PBMCs, sampled from culture after CMV antigen stimulation. CDR3 DNA sequence: TGTGCCAGCAGTCAGGGGGCAGGGGATACGCAGTATTTT. It translates to CASSQGAGDTQYF.